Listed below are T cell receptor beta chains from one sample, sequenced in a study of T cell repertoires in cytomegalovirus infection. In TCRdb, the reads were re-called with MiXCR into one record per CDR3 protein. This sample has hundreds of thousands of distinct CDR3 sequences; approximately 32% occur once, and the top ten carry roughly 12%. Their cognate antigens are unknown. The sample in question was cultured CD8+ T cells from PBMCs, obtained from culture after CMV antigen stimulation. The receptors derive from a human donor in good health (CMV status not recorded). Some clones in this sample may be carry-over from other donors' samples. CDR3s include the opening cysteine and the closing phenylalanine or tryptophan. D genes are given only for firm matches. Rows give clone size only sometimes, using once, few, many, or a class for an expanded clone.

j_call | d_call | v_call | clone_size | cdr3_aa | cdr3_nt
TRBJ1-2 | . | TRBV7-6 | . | CASSLSTGANYGYTF | TGTGCCAGCAGCCTTTCGACAGGAGCTAACTATGGCTACACCTTC
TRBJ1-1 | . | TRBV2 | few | CASLAGLVGTEAFF | TGTGCCAGCCTGGCGGGACTCGTCGGGACTGAAGCTTTCTTT
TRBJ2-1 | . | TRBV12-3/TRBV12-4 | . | CASSFVTNDEQFF | TGTGCCAGCAGTTTTGTAACTAACGATGAGCAGTTCTTC
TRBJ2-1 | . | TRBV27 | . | CASRSGTRSNEQFF | TGTGCCAGCAGGTCCGGGACAAGGTCCAATGAGCAGTTCTTC
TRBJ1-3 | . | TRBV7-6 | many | CASSSGAGNTIYF | TGTGCCAGCAGCTCCGGAGCTGGAAACACCATATATTTT
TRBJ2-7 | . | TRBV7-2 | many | CASSSKHPGDEQYF | TGTGCCAGCAGCTCTAAACATCCCGGTGACGAGCAGTACTTC
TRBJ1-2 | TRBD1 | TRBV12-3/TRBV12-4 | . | CASSPDRGWSGYTF | TGTGCCAGCAGCCCCGACAGGGGCTGGAGTGGCTACACCTTC
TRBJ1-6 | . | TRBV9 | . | CASSNSYSYNSPLHF | TGTGCCAGCAGCAACAGTTACTCCTATAATTCACCCCTCCACTTT
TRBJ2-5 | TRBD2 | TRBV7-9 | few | CASRFTGGQETQYF | TGTGCCAGCAGGTTCACCGGGGGGCAAGAGACCCAGTACTTC
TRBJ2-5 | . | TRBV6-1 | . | CASSEAVKLSNEETQYF | TGTGCCAGCAGTGAAGCAGTTAAACTGTCTAACGAAGAGACCCAGTACTTC
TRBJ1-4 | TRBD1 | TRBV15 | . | CATSSGTAGNEKLFF | TGTGCCACCAGCAGCGGGACAGCGGGGAATGAAAAACTGTTTTTT
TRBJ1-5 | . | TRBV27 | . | CASSPITGNQPQHF | TGTGCCAGCAGTCCCATCACAGGGAACCAGCCCCAGCATTTT
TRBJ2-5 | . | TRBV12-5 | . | CASGLSRKQGPEF | TGTGCTAGTGGTTTGTCGAGAAAACAGGGACCGGAGTTC
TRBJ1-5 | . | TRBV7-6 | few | CASSLGRGEQPQHF | TGTGCCAGCAGCTTAGGTCGGGGCGAGCAGCCCCAGCATTTT
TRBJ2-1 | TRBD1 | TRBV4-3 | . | CASSQGQGAYNEQFF | TGCGCCAGCAGCCAAGGTCAGGGGGCCTACAATGAGCAGTTCTTC
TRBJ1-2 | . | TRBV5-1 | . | CASSLAKAGNYGYTF | TGCGCCAGCAGCTTGGCCAAGGCCGGGAACTATGGCTACACCTTC